This T cell receptor beta chain was obtained from a study of CD8 T cells in ankylosing spondylitis. Study-wide results and caveats: Reports say disease-linked clones showed up significantly more in matched ankylosing spondylitis synovial fluid. Characteristic of ankylosing spondylitis blood, it appeared, was a TCR beta motif comprising roughly eight highly homologous variants. A number of the motif variants had already been described in reactive arthritis synovial fluid and blood.

The TCR beta libraries were generated through quantitative 5'-RACE incorporating molecular barcodes. TCRdb redid the calling of the 5' RACE reads with MiXCR, one entry per CDR3 protein. The sample consists of under 450,000 distinct CDR3 sequences, more than 20% of them appearing once. The CDR3 spans 17 residues. The V end was cut by 5 bases, the J end by 6 bases, with 24 bases between. CDR1 SEHNR and CDR2 FQNEAQ come from the germline V gene (reference sequence). Comment on this clonotype: Its specificity is unknown.

The specimen sequenced was blood, either unsorted or a sorted T cell fraction (not recorded which). V gene TRBV7-9 combines with J gene TRBJ2-3, with a weak D call TRBD2 (5 bases). The receptor's source is a male donor with ankylosing spondylitis or in good health (not recorded which). CDR3 region: CASSPPGLSPIRDTQYF. CDR3 coding DNA: TGTGCCAGCAGCCCACCAGGACTGTCCCCTATTAGGGATACGCAGTATTTT.